These 30 T cell receptor beta chains share one sample of origin, sequenced in a study of blood T cell repertoires in COVID-19. Sequenced by immunoSEQ multiplex PCR; TCRdb stores in-frame clones only, minus some. Altogether around 19,000 clones are present, more than 75% being singletons, with the ten largest covering approximately 12%. Sequencing was carried out using peripheral blood. The receptor source for this set is a human donor in a cohort sampled during active COVID-19.

The rearrangement uses TRBV5-1 and TRBJ1-1; no definite D call. CDR1 is SGHRS, CDR2 YFSETQ, per germline. The V gene lost 0 bases and the J gene lost 1 base, with 10 bases spanning the gap. The CDR3 is 15 residues long. CDR3 DNA: TGCGCCAGCAGCTTGGCCGGGTTGACGAACACTGAAGCTTTCTTT. It specifies CASSLAGLTNTEAFF.

V and J are TRBV6-6 and TRBJ2-4; TRBD2 matches 13 bases. Trimming at V came to 5 bases and at J to 0 bases, leaving 13 bases not matched to a gene. Looked up from germline, CDR1 is MNHNY and CDR2 is SVGAGI (reference sequence). The CDR3 covers 20 residues. CDR3 bases: TGTGCCAGCAGTCCTACATCACCGGGACTAGCGGGGAGAGCCAAAAACATTCAGTACTTC. It specifies CASSPTSPGLAGRAKNIQYF.

The count of this clone is one. The J gene is TRBJ2-1, the V gene TRBV5-1, with 9 bases identical to TRBD2. This CDR3 comprises 16 residues. Germline CDR1 and CDR2: SGHRS and YFSETQ. V dropped 0 bases and J dropped 6; count of bases not matched to a gene: 7. CDR3 in amino acids: CASSLVPLAGSNEQFF. As DNA, the CDR3 is TGCGCCAGCAGCTTGGTTCCTCTAGCGGGGTCCAATGAGCAGTTCTTC.

This clone was counted a few times. V and J are TRBV4-3 and TRBJ1-5; D is undetermined. The length of the CDR3 is 15 residues. Germline lookup yields CDR1 LGHNA and CDR2 YSLEER. The germline V and J ends were trimmed by 0 bases and 5 bases, with 11 bases remaining between them. The CDR3 here is CASSQDLSRDQPQHF. The CDR3 DNA reads TGCGCCAGCAGCCAAGATCTCTCTCGGGATCAGCCCCAGCATTTT.

This chain connects TRBV6-2 or TRBV6-3 to TRBJ2-2, with 11 positions matching TRBD1. This CDR3 region has 17 residues. V was pared by 5 bases and J by 6 bases, with 11 bases of the junction left unmatched. Germline V gene lookup returns CDR1 MNHEY and CDR2 SVGEGT. This chain's CDR3 is CASSKPGTGGSPGELFF. The CDR3 DNA sequence: TGTGCCAGCAGTAAACCCGGGACAGGGGGGAGTCCCGGGGAGCTGTTTTTT.

The chain uses TRBV5-1 and TRBJ1-2, with unresolved D. Germline CDR1 SGHRS, CDR2 YFSETQ. Between the trimmed V and J ends, which lost 7 bases and 4 bases, there was a span of 17 bases. This CDR3 is 14 amino acids long. CDR3 loop: CASGERVPSYGYTF. The CDR3 DNA follows: TGCGCCAGCGGCGAGAGGGTCCCATCCTATGGCTACACCTTC. Variable domain in full (rest from reference TRBV5-1 and TRBJ1-2): KAGVTQTPRYLIKTRGQQVTLSCSPISGHRSVSWYQQTPGQGLQFLFEYFSETQRNKGNFPGRFSGRQFSNSRSEMNVSTLELGDSALYLCASGERVPSYGYTFGSGTRLTVV.

The genes are TRBV4-1 and TRBJ1-2; 7 bases are a match to TRBD1. Trimming took 0 bases from V and 3 from J; bases not matched to a gene: 4. The CDR3 runs to 15 residues. In germline, CDR1 is MGHRA, CDR2 YSYEKL. The CDR3 here is CASSQDFGTDYGYTF. The CDR3 bases are TGCGCCAGCAGCCAAGACTTCGGGACAGACTATGGCTACACCTTC.

Sample share makes this clone large. The chain links TRBV7-8 to TRBJ2-6; D is undetermined. Germline loops: CDR1 SGHVS, CDR2 FQNEAQ. V was clipped by 4 bases and J by 0 bases, with 7 bases between them. There are 15 residues in the CDR3. CDR3 in DNA: TGTGCCAGCAGCTCTTACAACTCTGGGGCCAACGTCCTGACTTTC. Translation: CASSSYNSGANVLTF.

The gene calls are TRBV5-8 and TRBJ1-6; maybe TRBD1 (6 bases). The CDR3 loop spans 15 amino acids. Germline CDR1 reads SGHTS; CDR2 reads YDEGEE. The V gene lost 7 bases and the J gene lost 10 bases, with 21 bases spanning the gap. The CDR3 spells CASVPRTEHRSPLHF. The DNA for the CDR3 is TGTGCCAGCGTACCTCGGACAGAACATCGATCACCCCTCCACTTT.

The chain couples TRBV7-8 to TRBJ2-1; 8 bases are a match to TRBD2. With V trimmed by 0 bases and J by 0 bases, 4 bases remained unmatched. This CDR3 contains 17 residues. CDR1 and CDR2 (germline): SGHVS, FQNEAQ. The CDR3 sequence: CASSLAIAGLSYNEQFF. The CDR3 DNA reads as TGTGCCAGCAGCTTAGCCATAGCGGGACTCTCCTACAATGAGCAGTTCTTC. Looking up the rest from reference TRBV7-8 and TRBJ2-1 gives the full variable domain: GAGVSQSPRYKVAKRGQDVALRCDPISGHVSLFWYQQALGQGPEFLTYFQNEAQLDKSGLPSDRFFAERPEGSVSTLKIQRTQQEDSAVYLCASSLAIAGLSYNEQFFGPGTRLTVL.

Of note for this clone: Sequence at one end of the junction differs from germline and may be a read error. The gene calls are TRBV7-7 and TRBJ2-2; the D gene is possibly TRBD1 (5 bases). Germline V lookup: CDR1 SSHAT, CDR2 FNYEAQ (reference sequence). There are 15 residues in the CDR3. The CDR3 DNA reads as TGTGCTAGCAGCTTAGAAGTAGGGGATACCGGGGAGCTGTTTTTT. Translation gives CASSLEVGDTGELFF.

This chain uses TRBV27 with TRBJ1-6, with D perhaps TRBD1 (6 bases). This CDR3 has 13 residues. Germline loops: CDR1 MNHEY, CDR2 SMNVEV (reference sequence). V was trimmed by 7 bases and J by 9 bases, leaving 13 bases between them. In DNA, the CDR3 is TGTGCCAGCACCACTCAGGGGATTTCACCCCTCCACTTT. Protein sequence: CASTTQGISPLHF.

The rearrangement joins TRBV7-2 to TRBJ2-7; D call uncertain. The CDR3 loop spans 13 amino acids. Trimming removed 6 bases at V and 2 bases at J, with 11 bases between. From germline, CDR1 is SGHTA and CDR2 FQGNSA. The CDR3 is CASRATETYEQYF. In nucleotides, the CDR3 is TGTGCCAGCAGAGCCACTGAGACCTACGAGCAGTACTTC.

The V call is TRBV2, the J call TRBJ2-1; TRBD2 matches 13 bases. Per the germline V gene, CDR1 is SNHLY and CDR2 is FYNNEI. Trimming took 4 bases from V and 7 from J; bases not matched to a gene: 1. The CDR3 extends over 14 amino acids. CDR3 nucleotides: TGTGCCAGCAGTGGGGGACTAGCGGGAAATGAGCAGTTCTTC. It translates to CASSGGLAGNEQFF.

The CDR3 spells CATGGRTEADTQYF. CDR3 nucleotides: TGCGCCACCGGAGGAAGGACAGAAGCAGATACGCAGTATTTT. The genes are TRBV10-1 and TRBJ2-3, with D possibly matching TRBD1 (6 bases). The CDR3 is 14 amino acids. The V and J ends lost 10 bases and 4 bases respectively, with 18 bases between them. In germline, CDR1 is WNHNN, CDR2 SYGVQD (reference sequence).

Written as DNA, the CDR3 is TGTGCCAGCACCGCCCAGGCGAGGGAAAAATCTCAGCCCCAGCATTTT. Translated, it gives CASTAQAREKSQPQHF. V gene TRBV2 combines with J gene TRBJ1-5; no reliable D call. CDR1 is SNHLY, CDR2 FYNNEI, per germline. This CDR3 is built from 16 residues. V was pared by 7 bases and J by 6 bases, with 22 bases between. Based on the CDR3 plus reference TRBV2 and TRBJ1-5, the full variable domain is EPEVTQTPSHQVTQMGQEVILRCVPISNHLYFYWYRQILGQKVEFLVSFYNNEISEKSEIFDDQFSVERPDGSNFTLKIRSTKLEDSAMYFCASTAQAREKSQPQHFGDGTRLSIL.

The rearrangement links TRBV5-1 to TRBJ2-2; 7 nucleotides match TRBD1. After removal of 4 bases from V and 7 bases from J, the junction contained 13 bases not matched to a gene. The CDR3 is 16 amino acids. Germline V gene data show CDR1 as SGHRS and CDR2 as YFSETQ. The CDR3 DNA sequence: TGCGCCAGCAGCGCTTCGGGACAGCATCTTAACGGGGAGCTGTTTTTT. Amino acid sequence: CASSASGQHLNGELFF.

This chain joins TRBV30 and TRBJ2-2; D is unclear. The V and J ends lost 1 base and 4 bases respectively, with 13 bases between them. The CDR3 sequence is 15 residues long. The germline V gene has CDR1 GTSNPN and CDR2 SVGIG (reference sequence). This chain's CDR3 is CAWSGSSVATGELFF. DNA of the CDR3: TGTGCCTGGAGTGGATCTAGTGTGGCCACCGGGGAGCTGTTTTTT.

The chain carries TRBV19 and TRBJ2-3, with 11 positions matching TRBD2. The germline CDR1 and CDR2 sequences are LNHDA and SQIVND (reference sequence). The CDR3 spans 17 residues. Unmatched junction bases numbered 9, after V lost 3 bases and J lost 4 bases. The CDR3 DNA is TGTGCCAGTAGTATTCAGGCTGCACTAGCGGGAGCAGATACGCAGTATTTT. As protein: CASSIQAALAGADTQYF.

The V call is TRBV28, the J call TRBJ1-5; possibly TRBD1 for D (5 bases). The V gene's germline CDR1 is MDHEN and CDR2 SYDVKM. V lost 3 bases and J 8 bases, leaving 8 bases between the germline ends. This CDR3 comprises 12 residues. CDR3 region: CASSFLREPQHF. DNA for the CDR3: TGTGCCAGCAGTTTCCTCAGGGAGCCCCAGCATTTT.

The genes are TRBV5-8 and TRBJ2-1; 12 nucleotides agree with TRBD2. Germline V gives CDR1 SGHTS, CDR2 YDEGEE. This CDR3 has 19 amino acids. V dropped 2 bases and J dropped 0; count of bases not matched to a gene: 9. The CDR3 protein is CASSLRTSGALSSYNEQFF. DNA for the CDR3: TGTGCCAGCAGCTTAAGGACTAGCGGGGCCCTCAGCTCCTACAATGAGCAGTTCTTC.

The V and J genes are TRBV5-1 and TRBJ2-1; 9 bases align to TRBD2. J lost 8 bases, V lost 4 bases, and 4 bases had no gene match. There are 13 residues in the CDR3. Germline CDR1 reads SGHRS; CDR2 reads YFSETQ. The CDR3 reads CASSIAGVDEQFF. The CDR3 DNA reads as TGCGCCAGCAGCATAGCGGGAGTCGATGAGCAGTTCTTC.

In nucleotides, the CDR3 is TGTGCCAGCAGCTTGCCCCAGGGGGCAGGATGGTCCGGGGAGCTGTTTTTT. Translating gives CASSLPQGAGWSGELFF. This chain connects TRBV11-2 to TRBJ2-2, with 8 bases lining up with TRBD1. The ends lost 3 bases at V and 6 bases at J; junction bases unmatched: 12. Germline CDR1 is SGHAT and CDR2 is FQNNGV. The CDR3 runs 17 residues.

This chain joins TRBV5-1 and TRBJ2-5, with TRBD2 identical over 9 bases. The V gene end was trimmed by 0 bases and the J gene end by 5 bases; junction bases not matched to a gene: 8. The CDR3 totals 16 residues. Germline V gives CDR1 SGHRS, CDR2 YFSETQ. The CDR3 here is CASSLVSSGKGETQYF. The CDR3 DNA reads TGCGCCAGCAGCTTGGTTTCTAGCGGGAAGGGGGAGACCCAGTACTTC.

The genes are TRBV28 and TRBJ1-2, with D unclear. Per germline, CDR1 MDHEN and CDR2 SYDVKM. This CDR3 is built from 13 residues. V was cut by 2 bases and J by 2 bases, with 6 bases left in between. The CDR3 here is CASSLGQNYGYTF. In DNA, the CDR3 is TGTGCCAGCAGTTTAGGGCAGAACTATGGCTACACCTTC.

The chain couples TRBV7-2 to TRBJ2-1; possibly TRBD2 for D (5 bases). Germline V gene sequence: CDR1 SGHTA, CDR2 FQGNSA. CDR3 length: 16 amino acids. The ends were cut back, 1 base at V and 1 base at J, with 11 bases in the middle. In DNA, the CDR3 is TGTGCCAGCAGCTTAGAAATCGGGGTTTCCTACAATGAGCAGTTCTTC. It specifies CASSLEIGVSYNEQFF.

CDR3 residues: CASSHRRGQVTRYF. The DNA of the CDR3 is TGTGCCAGCAGCCATCGCCGGGGACAAGTGACAAGGTACTTC. This rearrangement joins TRBV7-9 to TRBJ2-7, with D tentatively TRBD1 (6 bases). Trimming removed 5 bases from V and 12 bases from J, with 23 bases in between. CDR1 and CDR2 (germline): SEHNR, FQNEAQ (reference sequence). CDR3 length: 14 residues.

The chain is built from TRBV25-1 and TRBJ1-2; D uncertain. The V end lost 2 bases, the J end lost 8 bases, and 12 bases lay between the germline ends. This CDR3 contains 13 residues. CDR1 and CDR2 (germline): MGHDK, SYGVNS. Here the CDR3 reads CASSEETSFGYTF. For the CDR3, the DNA is TGTGCCAGCAGTGAAGAAACTTCCTTCGGCTACACCTTC.

Comment on this clone: The junction departs from the called germline gene at one end, perhaps through a read error. The chain couples TRBV7-7 to TRBJ2-1, with 7 bases matching TRBD1. CDR1 and CDR2 from the germline V gene are SSHAT and FNYEAQ (reference sequence). The CDR3 extends over 15 amino acids. CDR3 nucleotides: TGTGCCAGCAGTTTAGGGACAGCTATATACAATGAGCAGTTCTTC. It encodes CASSLGTAIYNEQFF.

The chain joins TRBV6-6 to TRBJ1-5, with unresolved D. Looked up from germline, CDR1 is MNHNY and CDR2 is SVGAGI (reference sequence). Trimming pared 6 bases from V and 6 bases from J, leaving 21 bases between. The CDR3 loop spans 16 amino acids. CDR3: CASSPGSGVVGQPQHF. CDR3 nucleotides: TGTGCCAGCAGCCCGGGGTCCGGGGTAGTCGGTCAGCCCCAGCATTTT.